This T cell receptor beta chain was captured by sequencing in a study of blood T cell repertoires in COVID-19. Study-wide context: Both acute and convalescent COVID-19 samples were obtained from the United States, Italy and Spain.

Participant-given clinical history determined each cohort assignment. The ends lost 3 bases at V and 0 bases at J; junction bases unmatched: 3. This CDR3 comprises 15 residues. The germline CDR1 and CDR2 sequences are MDHEN and SYDVKM. Authors' analysis steps: Nucleated cell number was recorded as an estimate derived from reference gene primer amplification. The data were produced by immunoSEQ multiplex PCR, yet TCRdb's version contains in-frame clones alone and is incomplete. V and J calls and clone size come straight from that table; D and trimming were deduced from the DNA. Of about 260,000 clones listed, approximately 88% are singletons.

The chain employs TRBV28 and TRBJ2-5; TRBD1 matches 8 bases. The receptor's source is a woman in her thirties or forties with acute COVID-19. Material: PBMCs or T cells enriched from blood (not recorded which). The CDR3 nucleotides are TGTGCCAGCAGTTTGGGACAGGCTTACCAAGAGACCCAGTACTTC. It translates to CASSLGQAYQETQYF. Together with reference TRBV28 and TRBJ2-5, the CDR3 gives the full variable domain: DVKVTQSSRYLVKRTGEKVFLECVQDMDHENMFWYRQDPGLGLRLIYFSYDVKMKEKGDIPEGYSVSREKKERFSLILESASTNQTSMYLCASSLGQAYQETQYFGPGTRLLVL.